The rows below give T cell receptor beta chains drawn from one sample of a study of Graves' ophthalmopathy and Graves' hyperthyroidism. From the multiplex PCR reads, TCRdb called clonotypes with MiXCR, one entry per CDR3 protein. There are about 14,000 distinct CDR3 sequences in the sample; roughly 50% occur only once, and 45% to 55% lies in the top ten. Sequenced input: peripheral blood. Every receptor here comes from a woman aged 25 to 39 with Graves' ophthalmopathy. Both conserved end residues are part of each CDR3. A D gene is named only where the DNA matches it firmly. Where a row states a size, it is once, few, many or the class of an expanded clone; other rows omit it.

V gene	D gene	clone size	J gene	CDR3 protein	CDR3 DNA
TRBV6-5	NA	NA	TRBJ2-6	CASSYSTGSGANVPTF	TGTGCCAGCAGTTACTCGACGGGTAGTGGGGCCAACGTCCCGACTTTC
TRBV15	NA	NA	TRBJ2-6	CATGMGAANTEAF	TGTGCCACGGGGATGGGGGCCGCGAACACTGAAGCTTTC
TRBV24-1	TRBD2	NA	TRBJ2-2	CATSDFQTLAPNTGELFF	TGTGCCACCAGTGATTTCCAGACACTAGCGCCCAACACCGGGGAGCTGTTTTTT
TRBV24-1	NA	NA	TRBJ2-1	CATSDHGEAQFF	TGTGCCACTAGTGATCATGGGGAAGCACAGTTCTTC
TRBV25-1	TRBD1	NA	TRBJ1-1	CASSESGGNTEAFF	TGTGCCAGCAGTGAATCAGGGGGCAATACTGAAGCTTTCTTT
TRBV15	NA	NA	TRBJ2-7	CATSRGETYEQYF	TGTGCCACCAGCAGAGGGGAAACCTACGAGCAGTACTTC
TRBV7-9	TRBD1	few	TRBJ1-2	CASSLGTGYYTF	TGTGCCAGCAGCTTGGGGACAGGATACTACACCTTC
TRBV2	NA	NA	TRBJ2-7	CASSDELGYEQYF	TGTGCCAGCAGTGACGAGCTAGGCTACGAGCAGTACTTC
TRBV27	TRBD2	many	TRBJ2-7	CASSREGYYEQYF	TGTGCCAGCAGTCGGGAGGGATACTACGAGCAGTACTTC
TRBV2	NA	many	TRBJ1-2	CASSGSNYGYTF	TGTGCCAGCTCCGGGAGTAACTATGGCTACACCTTC
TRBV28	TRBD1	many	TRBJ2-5	CASSSGQYQETQYF	TGTGCCAGCAGTTCGGGACAGTACCAAGAGACCCAGTACTTC
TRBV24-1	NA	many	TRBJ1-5	CATSEGARGSNQPQHF	TGTGCCACCAGTGAGGGGGCAAGGGGAAGCAATCAGCCCCAGCATTTT
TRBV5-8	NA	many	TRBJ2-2	CASSWPLTRVAGELFF	TGTGCCAGCAGCTGGCCCTTGACTAGGGTGGCCGGGGAGCTGTTTTTT
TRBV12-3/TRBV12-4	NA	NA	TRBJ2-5	CASSPASLETQYF	TGTGCCAGCAGTCCCGCGAGCTTGGAGACCCAGTACTTC
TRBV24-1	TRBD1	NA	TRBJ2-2	CATSDPRTGEWTGELFF	TGTGCCACCAGTGACCCCCGGACAGGGGAGTGGACCGGGGAGCTGTTTTTT
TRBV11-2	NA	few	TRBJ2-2	CASSLLGSGELFF	TGTGCCAGCAGCTTACTAGGGTCCGGGGAGCTGTTTTTT
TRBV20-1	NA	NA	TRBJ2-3	CSATTRGSIIDTQYF	TGCAGTGCTACGACTAGGGGGAGTATCATAGATACGCAGTATTTT
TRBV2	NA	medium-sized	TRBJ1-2	CASLVGGRDYGYTF	TGTGCCAGCCTCGTTGGGGGGCGTGACTATGGCTACACCTTC
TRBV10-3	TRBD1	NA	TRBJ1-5	CAISDREQGNQPQHF	TGTGCCATCAGTGATAGAGAACAGGGGAATCAGCCCCAGCATTTT
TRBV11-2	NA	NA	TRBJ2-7	CASSLDTGSYEQYF	TGTGCCAGCAGCTTAGATACGGGCTCCTACGAGCAGTACTTC
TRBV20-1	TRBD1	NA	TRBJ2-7	CSARAPDRVYEQYF	TGCAGTGCTAGAGCTCCGGACAGGGTGTACGAGCAGTACTTC
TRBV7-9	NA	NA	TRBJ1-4	CASSPLALNEKLFF	TGTGCCAGCAGCCCCCTGGCACTTAATGAAAAACTGTTTTTT
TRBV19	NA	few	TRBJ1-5	CASRDSVRAYSNQPQHF	TGTGCCAGTAGGGACTCGGTAAGGGCCTATAGCAATCAGCCCCAGCATTTT
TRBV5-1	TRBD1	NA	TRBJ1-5	CASSAGTEYQETQHF	TGCGCCAGCAGCGCAGGGACAGAGTACCAAGAGACCCAGCATTTT
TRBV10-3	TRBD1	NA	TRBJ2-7	CAIREQGAYEQYF	TGTGCCATCAGAGAACAGGGGGCCTACGAGCAGTACTTC
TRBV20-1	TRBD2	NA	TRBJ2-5	CSARDMTSGQETQYF	TGCAGTGCTAGAGATATGACTAGCGGACAAGAGACCCAGTACTTC
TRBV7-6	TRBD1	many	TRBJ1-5	CASSQTTGGVSNQPQHF	TGTGCCAGCAGCCAAACGACAGGGGGCGTAAGCAATCAGCCCCAGCATTTT
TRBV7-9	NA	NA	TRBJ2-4	CASSLLSKNIQYF	TGTGCCAGCAGCTTATTGTCCAAAAACATTCAGTACTTC
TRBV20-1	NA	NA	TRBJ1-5	CSGVGGGQPYSNQPQHF	TGCAGTGGGGTCGGCGGGGGTCAGCCCTATAGCAATCAGCCCCAGCATTTT
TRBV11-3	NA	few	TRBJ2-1	CASSLGQGEYNEQFF	TGTGCCAGCAGCTTAGGGCAGGGAGAGTACAATGAGCAGTTCTTC
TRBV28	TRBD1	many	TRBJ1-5	CASSWPGQQHF	TGTGCCAGCAGTTGGCCGGGACAGCAGCATTTT
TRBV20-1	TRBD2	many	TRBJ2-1	CSASSGNYNEQFF	TGCAGTGCCTCTAGCGGGAACTACAATGAGCAGTTCTTC
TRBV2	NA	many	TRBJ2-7	CASTLQTYEQYF	TGTGCCAGCACTCTCCAGACCTACGAGCAGTACTTC
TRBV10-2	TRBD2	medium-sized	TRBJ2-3	CASSLAGGGGDTQYF	TGCGCCAGCAGTTTAGCGGGAGGAGGTGGAGATACGCAGTATTTT
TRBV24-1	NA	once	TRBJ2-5	CATSDYSPGPGQETQYF	TGTGCCACCAGTGATTATTCCCCTGGACCGGGCCAAGAGACCCAGTACTTC
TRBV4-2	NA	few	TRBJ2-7	CASSPRGGSLVEQYF	TGTGCCAGCAGCCCCCGAGGAGGTAGTCTAGTAGAGCAGTACTTC
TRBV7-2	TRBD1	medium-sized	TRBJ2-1	CASSLEDRGPGNEQFF	TGTGCCAGCAGCTTAGAGGACAGGGGGCCCGGCAATGAGCAGTTCTTC
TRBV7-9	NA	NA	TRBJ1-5	CASSPGSTGNQPQHF	TGTGCCAGCAGCCCGGGGTCGACTGGGAATCAGCCCCAGCATTTT
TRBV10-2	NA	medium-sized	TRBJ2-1	CASSATDSSVEQFF	TGCGCCAGCAGTGCCACAGACAGTTCCGTTGAGCAGTTCTTC
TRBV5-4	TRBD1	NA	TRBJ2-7	CASSNPGQGIYEQYF	TGTGCCAGCAGCAACCCGGGACAGGGTATTTACGAGCAGTACTTC
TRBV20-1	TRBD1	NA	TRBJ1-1	CSAWGTGETEAFF	TGCAGTGCCTGGGGGACAGGGGAGACTGAAGCTTTCTTT
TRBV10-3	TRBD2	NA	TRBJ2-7	CAIRTLADYEQYF	TGTGCCATCAGGACCCTAGCGGACTACGAGCAGTACTTC
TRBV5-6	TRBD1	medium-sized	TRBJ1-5	CASSLAWTGGQPQHF	TGTGCCAGCAGCTTGGCCTGGACAGGGGGGCAGCCCCAGCATTTT
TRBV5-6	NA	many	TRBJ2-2	CASSPDWGPSTGELFF	TGTGCCAGCAGCCCGGATTGGGGGCCGTCGACCGGGGAGCTGTTTTTT
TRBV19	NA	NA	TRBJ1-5	CASSIVGQPQHF	TGTGCCAGTAGTATAGTGGGACAGCCCCAGCATTTT
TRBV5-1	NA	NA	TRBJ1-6	CASSLDTPYNSPLHF	TGCGCCAGCAGCTTGGACACGCCATATAATTCACCCCTCCACTTT
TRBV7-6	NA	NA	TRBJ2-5	CASSSPIGGETQYF	TGTGCCAGCAGCTCCCCCATAGGCGGAGAGACCCAGTACTTC
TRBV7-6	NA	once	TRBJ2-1	CASSYNALDDQFF	TGTGCCAGCAGCTATAATGCACTGGATGATCAGTTCTTC
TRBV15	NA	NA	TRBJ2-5	CATSRAPTVGQETQCF	TGTGCCACCAGCAGAGCGCCTACAGTGGGACAAGAGACCCAGTGCTTC
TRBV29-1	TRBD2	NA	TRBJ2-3	CSVPRVRSSGSITDTQYF	TGCAGCGTCCCCAGAGTTAGGTCTAGCGGGAGTATCACAGATACGCAGTATTTT
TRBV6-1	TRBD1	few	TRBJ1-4	CASTPDRGNEKLFF	TGTGCCAGCACTCCGGACAGGGGGAATGAAAAACTGTTTTTT
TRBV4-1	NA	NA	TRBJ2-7	CASSQDPRYEQYF	TGCGCCAGCAGCCAAGATCCGCGTTACGAGCAGTACTTC